One and the same sample provided the 18 T cell receptor beta chains below, sequenced in a study of shared clonotypes between healthy human individuals. Only in-frame clones appear in the TCRdb table, and some are missing; sequencing was by immunoSEQ multiplex PCR. Among 170,000 or so clones listed, approximately 61% were seen once. The sample was memory CD4+ T cells sorted from blood. Regarding subset: CD45RA-negative fraction. All receptors derive from a man in his thirties or forties in good health.

This clone has just one count. The V call is TRBV5-1, the J call TRBJ2-7, with TRBD1 matching over 10 bases. Germline CDR1 is SGHRS and CDR2 is YFSETQ. Losses at the gene ends were 1 base for V and 3 bases for J; bases not matched to a gene: 4. This CDR3 has 15 residues. CDR3 protein: CASSLYRDRGYEQYF. The CDR3 DNA reads as TGCGCCAGCAGCTTGTACAGGGACAGGGGCTACGAGCAGTACTTC.

The chain recombines TRBV5-5 with TRBJ1-2, with 9 bases fitting TRBD1. This CDR3 region has 15 residues. V lost 0 bases to trimming and J lost 6 bases; unmatched junction nucleotides: 6. Germline values: CDR1 SGHKS, CDR2 YYEKEE (reference sequence). The DNA of the CDR3 is TGTGCCAGCAGCTTGGTATGGACAGGGGTGAATGGCTACACCTTC. This translates into CASSLVWTGVNGYTF. Based on the CDR3 plus reference TRBV5-5 and TRBJ1-2, the full variable domain is DAGVTQSPTHLIKTRGQQVTLRCSPISGHKSVSWYQQVLGQGPQFIFQYYEKEERGRGNFPDRFSARQFPNYSSELNVNALLLGDSALYLCASSLVWTGVNGYTFGSGTRLTVV.

The chain has TRBV19 and TRBJ1-5; D might be TRBD1 (6 bases). The CDR3 is 15 amino acids. V was clipped by 7 bases and J by 3 bases, with 16 bases between them. From germline, CDR1 is LNHDA and CDR2 SQIVND (reference sequence). The CDR3 here is CASTTWGAVNQPQHF. The CDR3 nucleotides are TGTGCCAGTACGACATGGGGGGCTGTCAATCAGCCCCAGCATTTT.

The J gene is TRBJ1-2, the V gene TRBV5-6, with D possibly being TRBD1 (5 bases). The germline V and J ends were trimmed by 0 bases and 4 bases, with 10 bases remaining between them. The CDR3 is 14 residues long. Germline V gives CDR1 SGHDT, CDR2 YYEEEE. In DNA, the CDR3 is TGTGCCAGCAGCTTGGTAGACAGAGGCTATGGCTACACCTTC. This sequence encodes CASSLVDRGYGYTF.

The rearrangement links TRBV5-1 to TRBJ1-2, with no clear D. Germline CDR1 and CDR2: SGHRS and YFSETQ. This CDR3 is 13 amino acids long. The V and J ends lost 1 base and 4 bases respectively, with 8 bases between them. The CDR3 region is CASSLSHSYGYTF. In nucleotides, the CDR3 is TGCGCCAGCAGCTTGAGCCACAGCTATGGCTACACCTTC. Supplemented by reference TRBV5-1 and TRBJ1-2, the full variable domain reads KAGVTQTPRYLIKTRGQQVTLSCSPISGHRSVSWYQQTPGQGLQFLFEYFSETQRNKGNFPGRFSGRQFSNSRSEMNVSTLELGDSALYLCASSLSHSYGYTFGSGTRLTVV.

This clone was counted only a few times. The rearrangement links TRBV5-1 to TRBJ1-1; 9 nucleotides match TRBD1. The CDR3 sequence is 17 residues long. CDR1 SGHRS and CDR2 YFSETQ come from the germline V gene. The V and J ends lost 4 bases and 1 base, in that order; junction bases with no gene match: 11. The CDR3 nucleotides are TGCGCCAGCAGCCCGAGTCCCGGGACAGGGACGAACACTGAAGCTTTCTTT. This encodes CASSPSPGTGTNTEAFF.

This clone was seen only once. The chain combines TRBV5-6 with TRBJ2-3; TRBD2 matches at 8 bases. Germline V lookup: CDR1 SGHDT, CDR2 YYEEEE. The CDR3 is 15 amino acids. V shed 1 base and J 3 bases; nucleotides not matched to a gene: 4. This CDR3 reads CASSLRTSRTDTQYF. CDR3 sequence (DNA): TGTGCCAGCAGCTTGAGGACTAGCCGTACAGATACGCAGTATTTT.

The V and J genes are TRBV28 and TRBJ2-3; 11 bases fit TRBD2. CDR3 length: 17 residues. J gave up 3 bases and V 5 bases, and 10 bases lay outside the gene matches. CDR1 is MDHEN, CDR2 SYDVKM, per germline. The CDR3 loop reads CASSPLLAGVWTDTQYF. The CDR3 nucleotides are TGTGCCAGCAGTCCCCTACTAGCGGGAGTTTGGACAGATACGCAGTATTTT.

This chain joins TRBV19 and TRBJ2-2; D is unresolved. The CDR3 is 14 amino acids. Trimming shortened V by 7 bases and J by 6 bases, and 15 bases separated the two germline ends. The germline V gene has CDR1 LNHDA and CDR2 SQIVND (reference sequence). The CDR3 nucleotides are TGTGCCAGTAACGCCGCCAATCGACCCGGGGAGCTGTTTTTT. This translates into CASNAANRPGELFF.

The J gene is TRBJ2-7, the V gene TRBV7-3, with D possibly TRBD2 on 6 matching bases. V dropped 2 bases and J dropped 3 bases, with 14 bases sitting between them. Looked up from germline, CDR1 is SGHTA and CDR2 is FQGTGA. The CDR3 consists of 15 residues. CDR3 in DNA: TGTGCCAGCAGCTTAGCCCCTGGGGGAGGCTACGAGCAGTACTTC. It is translated as CASSLAPGGGYEQYF.

The chain has TRBV12-2 and TRBJ2-7; the D call in the table, TRBD1, was not verified against the DNA. TRBV12-2 is flagged as a pseudogene. There are 13 residues in the CDR3. CDR3 nucleotides: TGTGCAAGTCGCCTAGTCTGGCTCGACGAGCAGTACTTC. Its translation: CASRLVWLDEQYF.

In its sample, this clone is medium-sized. V and J are TRBV25-1 and TRBJ2-5; perhaps TRBD1 as D (5 bases). Germline values: CDR1 MGHDK, CDR2 SYGVNS. The CDR3 loop spans 14 amino acids. V was shortened by 8 bases and J by 4 bases, with 17 bases between the two germline ends. The CDR3 reads CASGAGQRIETQYF. The CDR3 region has the DNA TGTGCCAGCGGGGCCGGCCAGAGAATAGAGACCCAGTACTTC.

The chain links TRBV7-6 to TRBJ2-1, with D possibly TRBD2 on 5 matching bases. V shed 5 bases and J shed 5 bases, with 13 bases lying between them. The germline CDR1 and CDR2 sequences are SGHVS and FNYEAQ. The CDR3 covers 14 residues. CDR3 nucleotide sequence: TGTGCCAGCAGCGGGAGACGAGGGAACAATGAGCAGTTCTTC. The encoded protein is CASSGRRGNNEQFF.

As concerns this clone: Other DNA sequences within the sample encode an identical CDR3. This chain uses TRBV9 with TRBJ1-5; D remains unclear. The V gene lost 0 bases and the J gene lost 4 bases, with 5 bases spanning the gap. This CDR3 is 13 amino acids long. In germline, CDR1 is SGDLS, CDR2 YYNGEE. The CDR3 DNA reads as TGTGCCAGCAGCGTAGGGGAGAATCAGCCCCAGCATTTT. It codes for CASSVGENQPQHF.

The chain links TRBV28 to TRBJ1-5; 8 bases map to TRBD1. The CDR3 length is 14 residues. CDR1 MDHEN and CDR2 SYDVKM come from the germline V gene. J was trimmed by 6 bases and V by 9 bases; bases with no gene match: 10. CDR3: CASHNQGARQPQHF. CDR3 coding DNA: TGTGCCAGTCATAACCAGGGGGCTCGTCAGCCCCAGCATTTT.

The chain combines TRBV7-8 with TRBJ1-4; D is ambiguous. V was cut by 1 base and J by 2 bases, with 5 bases left in between. Germline V gives CDR1 SGHVS, CDR2 FQNEAQ. CDR3 size: 14 residues. CDR3 amino acids: CASSLGGTNEKLFF. Written as DNA, the CDR3 is TGTGCCAGCAGCTTAGGTGGGACTAATGAAAAACTGTTTTTT.

V and J are TRBV5-6 and TRBJ2-5; 10 bases align to TRBD1. Germline assignment: CDR1 SGHDT and CDR2 YYEEEE. The trim removed 3 bases at V and 5 bases at J, leaving 4 bases unmatched. The CDR3 has 14 residues. This chain's CDR3 is CASSWTGGIETQYF. The DNA of the CDR3 is TGTGCCAGCAGCTGGACAGGGGGGATCGAGACCCAGTACTTC.

This clone is a singleton in its sample. V and J are TRBV10-2 and TRBJ2-5; TRBD2 agrees at 11 bases. The CDR3 loop spans 13 amino acids. CDR1 WSHSY and CDR2 SAAADI come from the germline V gene. The V gene end was trimmed by 7 bases and the J gene end by 6 bases; junction bases not matched to a gene: 4. CDR3 sequence: CASTTSGSQTQYF. The CDR3 coding sequence is TGCGCCAGCACTACTAGCGGGAGTCAGACCCAGTACTTC.